The source of this T cell receptor (beta chain) is a study of technical replicates of blood from several donors. The V segment lost 2 bases and the J segment 8 bases; nucleotides outside the gene matches: 7. The CDR3 spans 15 residues. CDR1 is MNHEY and CDR2 is SVGAGI in the germline V gene. The assay was immunoSEQ multiplex PCR, and TCRdb's table has in-frame clones only and misses some. The sample contains under 95,000 clones, about 95% of which appear only once. Sequencing was done on a sample of T cells isolated from PBMCs. The source of this sequence is a human donor in good health. The chain carries TRBV6-5 and TRBJ1-4, with 8 bases that match TRBD1. The CDR3 region has the DNA TGTGCCAGCAGTTACAGTCAGGGGGCGGGAGAAAAACTGTTTTTT. It encodes CASSYSQGAGEKLFF.